The clone carrying this TCR beta chain was recorded once. This record belongs to a study of T cell repertoires in ileal Crohn's disease. The germline V gene has CDR1 SGHTA and CDR2 FQGTGA. The V and J ends lost 4 bases and 1 base respectively, with 7 bases between them. The CDR3 has 13 residues. TCRdb's table, derived via immunoSEQ multiplex PCR, lists solely in-frame clones and lacks some. The table has approximately 4,000 clones, 65% to 70% seen once. This sequence was found in an adult with Crohn's disease. The J gene is TRBJ2-5, the V gene TRBV7-3, with TRBD1 as a possible D gene (6 bases). Sequencing was done on a sample of ileal tissue. The CDR3 nucleotides read TGTGCCAGCAGCTACAGGGTCCAAGAGACCCAGTACTTC. It codes for CASSYRVQETQYF.